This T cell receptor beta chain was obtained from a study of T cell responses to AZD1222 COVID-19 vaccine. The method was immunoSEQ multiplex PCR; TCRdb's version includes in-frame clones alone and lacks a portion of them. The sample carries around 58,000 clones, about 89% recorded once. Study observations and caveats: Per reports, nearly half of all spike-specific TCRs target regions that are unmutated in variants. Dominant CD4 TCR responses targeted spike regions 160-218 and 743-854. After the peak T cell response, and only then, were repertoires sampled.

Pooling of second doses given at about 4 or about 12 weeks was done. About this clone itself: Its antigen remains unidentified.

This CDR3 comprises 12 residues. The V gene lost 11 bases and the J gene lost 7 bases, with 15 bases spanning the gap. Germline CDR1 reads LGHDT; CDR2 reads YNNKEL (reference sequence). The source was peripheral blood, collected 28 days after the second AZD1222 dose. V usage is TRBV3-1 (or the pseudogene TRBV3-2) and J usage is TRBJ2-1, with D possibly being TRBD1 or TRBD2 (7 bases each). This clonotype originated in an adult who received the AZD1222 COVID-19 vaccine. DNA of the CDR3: TGTGCCTCTCAGGGGGGGTGGAATGAGCAGTTCTTC. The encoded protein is CASQGGWNEQFF.